A single sample gave rise to the 15 T cell receptor beta chains below, sequenced in a study of blood T cell repertoires in COVID-19 (dated by TCRdb to about 2020). Receptors were amplified or captured by the immunoSEQ multiplex PCR assay. Imported from immuneACCESS, the table was reduced by TCRdb to in-frame sequences with V and J called. These copies leave out some clones; in studies compared against another copy, an unresolved V gene accounts for under half, and the cause of the remainder is not known. This sample lists about 440,000 clones; roughly 91% were detected once. The ten largest make up about 4.5% of the sample. Sample: peripheral blood. Receptors originate from a woman in her thirties with acute or convalescent COVID-19.

The CDR3 loop reads CASSMSRNTEAFF. The CDR3 nucleotides are TGTGCCAGTAGTATGAGCCGGAACACTGAAGCTTTCTTT. V and J are TRBV19 and TRBJ1-1; D remains unclear. Germline V gives CDR1 LNHDA, CDR2 SQIVND (reference sequence). CDR3 length: 13 residues. Trimming removed 3 bases at V and 1 base at J, with 6 bases between.

The rearrangement joins TRBV7-9 to TRBJ2-3, with D possibly being TRBD2 (6 bases). The germline V gene has CDR1 SEHNR and CDR2 FQNEAQ (reference sequence). The CDR3 contains 16 residues. V was shortened by 5 bases and J by 2 bases, with 17 bases between the two germline ends. CDR3 loop: CASSPVSGGFTDTQYF. Written as DNA, the CDR3 is TGTGCCAGCAGCCCCGTCTCCGGAGGGTTCACAGATACGCAGTATTTT.

The chain combines TRBV11-2 with TRBJ2-7; D may be TRBD2 (6 bases). The germline V gene has CDR1 SGHAT and CDR2 FQNNGV. V was pared by 4 bases and J by 0 bases, with 16 bases between. The CDR3 has 16 amino acids. The CDR3 loop is CASSSPHGGISYEQYF. The CDR3 nucleotides are TGTGCCAGCAGCTCGCCTCACGGGGGTATCTCCTACGAGCAGTACTTC.

The V and J genes are TRBV27 and TRBJ1-6, with 10 bases fitting TRBD1. The CDR3 length is 14 residues. Germline V gives CDR1 MNHEY, CDR2 SMNVEV (reference sequence). Trimming took 6 bases from V and 6 from J; bases not matched to a gene: 2. In DNA form, the CDR3 reads TGTGCCAGCAGGGGGACAGGGGTTAATTCACCCCTCCACTTT. Protein sequence: CASRGTGVNSPLHF.

The J gene is TRBJ1-2, the V gene TRBV6-1, with a possible D match to TRBD1 (5 bases). Germline V CDR1 and CDR2: MNHNS, SASEGT. Trimming shortened V by 2 bases and J by 3 bases, and 10 bases separated the two germline ends. This CDR3 spans 14 amino acids. The CDR3 coding sequence is TGTGCCAGCAGTGAAAGACAGACCTACTATGGCTACACCTTC. Its protein product is CASSERQTYYGYTF.

CDR3: CAWSVGRQGRVVTQYF. CDR3 coding DNA: TGTGCCTGGAGTGTAGGACGGCAGGGGAGGGTCGTGACCCAGTACTTC. The genes are TRBV30 and TRBJ2-5; weak D call: TRBD2 (7 bases). CDR1 and CDR2 (germline): GTSNPN, SVGIG (reference sequence). The V gene lost 0 bases and the J gene lost 7 bases, with 21 bases spanning the gap. This CDR3 region has 16 residues.

V is TRBV4-2 and J is TRBJ1-4; 9 nucleotides align to TRBD1. This CDR3 region has 15 residues. Unmatched junction bases numbered 3, after V lost 0 bases and J lost 7 bases. The germline gives CDR1 LGHNA, CDR2 YNFKEQ. The CDR3 DNA reads as TGTGCCAGCAGCCAAGACCCGGACAGGGGTGAAAAACTGTTTTTT. It encodes CASSQDPDRGEKLFF.

This clone appeared a single time. The CDR3 region has the DNA TGTGCCAGCAGTACTGGAAAGAGGACAGGTGGCAATCAGCCCCAGCATTTT. Translating it yields CASSTGKRTGGNQPQHF. The chain uses TRBV2 and TRBJ1-5; 7 bases map to TRBD1. The V gene end was trimmed by 5 bases and the J gene end by 2 bases; junction bases not matched to a gene: 12. The CDR3 covers 17 residues. CDR1 and CDR2 from the germline V gene are SNHLY and FYNNEI.

The V call is TRBV5-4, the J call TRBJ2-7; 12 nucleotides align to TRBD2. Losses at the gene ends were 5 bases for V and 8 bases for J; bases not matched to a gene: 5. Germline CDR1 and CDR2: SGHNT and YYREEE (reference sequence). The CDR3 covers 13 residues. CDR3: CASRDGLAGQQYF. In DNA, the CDR3 is TGTGCCAGCAGGGACGGACTAGCGGGGCAGCAGTACTTC.

The gene calls are TRBV12-3 or TRBV12-4 and TRBJ1-3; perhaps TRBD1 as D (5 bases). V shed 9 bases and J shed 2 bases, with 8 bases lying between them. The CDR3 is 12 residues long. The chain's CDR3 is CASPTAGNTIYF. The CDR3 coding sequence is TGTGCCAGTCCGACAGCTGGAAACACCATATATTTT.

This clone was counted a single time. V gene TRBV7-2 combines with J gene TRBJ1-2, with D possibly matching TRBD1 (6 bases). V was clipped by 5 bases and J by 7 bases, with 17 bases between them. This CDR3 is built from 14 residues. Germline CDR1 and CDR2: SGHTA and FQGNSA. The DNA of the CDR3 is TGTGCCAGCAGCGCGCAGGGCAGGGGATTTGGCTACACCTTC. Translating it yields CASSAQGRGFGYTF.

This chain uses TRBV6-2 or TRBV6-3 with TRBJ1-4, with TRBD1 identical over 7 bases. Germline trimming cut 6 bases from V and 5 bases from J; bases unmatched to any gene: 18. The CDR3 sequence is 18 residues long. From germline, CDR1 is MNHEY and CDR2 SVGEGT. The chain's CDR3 is CASSPTPDRKTRNEKLFF. CDR3 DNA: TGTGCCAGCAGCCCTACTCCGGACAGGAAAACACGAAATGAAAAACTGTTTTTT.

The chain couples TRBV7-9 to TRBJ1-1; D is unresolved. This CDR3 comprises 14 residues. Germline V gene sequence: CDR1 SEHNR, CDR2 FQNEAQ (reference sequence). With 1 base removed from V and 4 bases from J, the gap between germline ends came to 10 bases. CDR3 DNA sequence: TGTGCCAGCAGCTTAGTGACGGCGGGCACTGAAGCTTTCTTT. Its translation is CASSLVTAGTEAFF. Using reference TRBV7-9 and TRBJ1-1 for the parts outside the CDR3, the full variable domain is DTGVSQNPRHKITKRGQNVTFRCDPISEHNRLYWYRQTLGQGPEFLTYFQNEAQLEKSRLLSDRFSAERPKGSFSTLEIQRTEQGDSAMYLCASSLVTAGTEAFFGQGTRLTVV.

V and J are TRBV6-1 and TRBJ2-7, with 8 positions matching TRBD2. The J segment lost 4 bases and the V segment lost 8 bases, leaving 13 bases of the junction unmatched. The germline gives CDR1 MNHNS, CDR2 SASEGT. CDR3 length: 15 amino acids. Here the CDR3 reads CASSHPGGAAYEQYF. CDR3 DNA sequence: TGTGCCAGCTCCCACCCGGGGGGGGCGGCTTACGAGCAGTACTTC.

The sample holds one count of this clone. The CDR3 sequence: CASSFYREAAEAFF. The CDR3 bases are TGTGCCAGCAGCTTTTACAGGGAAGCTGCTGAAGCTTTCTTT. The chain is built from TRBV11-2 and TRBJ1-1, with D maybe TRBD1 (6 bases). The CDR3 contains 14 residues. CDR1 and CDR2 (germline): SGHAT, FQNNGV. V lost 3 bases and J 6 bases, leaving 14 bases between the germline ends.